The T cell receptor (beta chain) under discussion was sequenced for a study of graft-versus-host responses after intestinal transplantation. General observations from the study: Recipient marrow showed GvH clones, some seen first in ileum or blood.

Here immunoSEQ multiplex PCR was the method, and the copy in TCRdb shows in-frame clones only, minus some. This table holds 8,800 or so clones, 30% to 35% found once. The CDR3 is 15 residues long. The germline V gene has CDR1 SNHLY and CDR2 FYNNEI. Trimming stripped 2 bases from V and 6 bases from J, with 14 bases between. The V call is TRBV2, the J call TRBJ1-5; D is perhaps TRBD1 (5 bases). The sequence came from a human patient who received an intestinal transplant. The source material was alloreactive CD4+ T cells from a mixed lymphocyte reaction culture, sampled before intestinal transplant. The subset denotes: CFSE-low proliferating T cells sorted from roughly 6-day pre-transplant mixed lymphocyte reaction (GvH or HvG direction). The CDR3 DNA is TGTGCCAGCAGTGAAATTCGGGGGAAGGGTCAGCCCCAGCATTTT. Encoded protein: CASSEIRGKGQPQHF.